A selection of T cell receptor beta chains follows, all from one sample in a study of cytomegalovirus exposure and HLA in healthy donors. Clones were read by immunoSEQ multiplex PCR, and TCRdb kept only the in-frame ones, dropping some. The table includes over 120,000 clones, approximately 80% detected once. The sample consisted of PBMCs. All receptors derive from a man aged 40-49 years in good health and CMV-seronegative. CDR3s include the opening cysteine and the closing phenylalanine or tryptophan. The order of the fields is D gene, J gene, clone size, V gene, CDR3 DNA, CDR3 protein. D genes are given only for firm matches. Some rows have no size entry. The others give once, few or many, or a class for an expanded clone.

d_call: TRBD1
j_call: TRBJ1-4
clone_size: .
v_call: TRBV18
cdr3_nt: TGTGCCAGCTCACCGAGGACAGGGCAAGCTAATGAAAAACTGTTTTTT
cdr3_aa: CASSPRTGQANEKLFF

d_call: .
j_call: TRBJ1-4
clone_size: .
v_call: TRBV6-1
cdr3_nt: TGTGCCAGCAGTTTCAGGGGTAATGAAAAACTGTTTTTT
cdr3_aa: CASSFRGNEKLFF

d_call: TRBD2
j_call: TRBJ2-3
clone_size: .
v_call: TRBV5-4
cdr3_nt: TGTGCCAGCAGCTTGGGTAGCGGGGGGCCAGATACGCAGTATTTT
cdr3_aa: CASSLGSGGPDTQYF

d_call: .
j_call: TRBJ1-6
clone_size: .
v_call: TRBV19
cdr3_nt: TGTGCCAGTAGTATAGGGGGCCAGGGGAATAATTCACCCCTCCACTTT
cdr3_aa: CASSIGGQGNNSPLHF

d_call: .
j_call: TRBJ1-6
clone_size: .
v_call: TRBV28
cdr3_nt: TGTGCCAGCAGCTCAGGGTCCGCGGGGGATTCACCCCTCCACTTT
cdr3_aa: CASSSGSAGDSPLHF

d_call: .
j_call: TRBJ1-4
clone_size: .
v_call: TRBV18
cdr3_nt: TGTGCCAGCTCACCACCTCGGGGCAGGGGTAATGAAAAACTGTTTTTT
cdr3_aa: CASSPPRGRGNEKLFF

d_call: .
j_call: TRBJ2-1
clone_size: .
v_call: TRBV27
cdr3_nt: TGTGCCAGCAGTTTTGGGGGACAAAAATACAATGAGCAGTTCTTC
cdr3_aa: CASSFGGQKYNEQFF

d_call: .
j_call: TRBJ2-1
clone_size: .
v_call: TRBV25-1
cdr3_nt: TGTGCCAGCAGTGAATGGGTCAGCGACAATGAGCAGTTCTTC
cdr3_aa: CASSEWVSDNEQFF

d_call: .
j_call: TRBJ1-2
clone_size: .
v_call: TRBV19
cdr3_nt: TGTGCCAGTAGTCGGACAGAGACCAACTATGGCTACACCTTC
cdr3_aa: CASSRTETNYGYTF

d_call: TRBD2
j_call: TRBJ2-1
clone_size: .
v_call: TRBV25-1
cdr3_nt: TGTGCCAGCGCCCAACAACTAGGGGCGGGGGGGCCTGAGCAGTTCTTC
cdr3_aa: CASAQQLGAGGPEQFF

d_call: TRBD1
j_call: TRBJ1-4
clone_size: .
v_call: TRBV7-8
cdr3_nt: TGTGCCAGCAGCTTAGAATTAACAGGGGCGGCCTATAATGAAAAACTGTTTTTT
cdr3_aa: CASSLELTGAAYNEKLFF

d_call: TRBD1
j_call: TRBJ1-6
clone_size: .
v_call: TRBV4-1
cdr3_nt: TGCGCCAGCAGCCAAGATCGGGACAGGGGAGATAATTCACCCCTCCACTTT
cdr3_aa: CASSQDRDRGDNSPLHF

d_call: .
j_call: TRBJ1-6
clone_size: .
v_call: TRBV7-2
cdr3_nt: TGTGCCAGCAGCTTAGTATCACCCCTCCACTTT
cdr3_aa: CASSLVSPLHF

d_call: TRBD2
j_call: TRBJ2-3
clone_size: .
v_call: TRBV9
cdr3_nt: TGTGCCAGCAGCGTAGTTTTAGCGGGGGGTATAGATACGCAGTATTTT
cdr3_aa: CASSVVLAGGIDTQYF

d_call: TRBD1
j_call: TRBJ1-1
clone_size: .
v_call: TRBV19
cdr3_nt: TGTGCCAGTAGTATATCCCGGGGACAGGCAAGTGAAGCTTTCTTT
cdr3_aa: CASSISRGQASEAFF

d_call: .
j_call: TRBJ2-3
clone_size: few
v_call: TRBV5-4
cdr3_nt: TGTGCCAGCAGCTTGGGAGAAGGGGGAGTACCAGATACGCAGTATTTT
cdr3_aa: CASSLGEGGVPDTQYF

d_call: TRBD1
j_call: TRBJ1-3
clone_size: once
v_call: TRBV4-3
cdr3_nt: TGCGCCAGCAGCCAAGTTTCGACAGGGGGTTATGGAAACACCATATATTTT
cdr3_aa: CASSQVSTGGYGNTIYF

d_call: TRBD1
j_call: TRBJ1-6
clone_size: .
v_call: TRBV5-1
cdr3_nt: TGCGCCAGCAGCTTGGCTCTCGGACAGGGGAATTCACCCCTCCACTTT
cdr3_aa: CASSLALGQGNSPLHF

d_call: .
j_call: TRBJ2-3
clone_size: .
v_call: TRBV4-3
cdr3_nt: TGCGCCAGCAGCCACTCAGGGACAGATACGCAGTATTTT
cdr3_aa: CASSHSGTDTQYF

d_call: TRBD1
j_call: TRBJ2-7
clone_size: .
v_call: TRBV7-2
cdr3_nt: TGTGCCAGCAGCCGGGGACAGGGGCCAGCCTACGAGCAGTACTTC
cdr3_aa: CASSRGQGPAYEQYF

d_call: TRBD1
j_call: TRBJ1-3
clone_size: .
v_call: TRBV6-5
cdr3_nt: TGTGCCAGCAGCCCACAGGGGGGAGGAAACACCATATATTTT
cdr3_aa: CASSPQGGGNTIYF

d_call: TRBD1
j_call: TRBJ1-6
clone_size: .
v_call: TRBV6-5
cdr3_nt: TGTGCCAGCAGTTACTCGACAAACAGGGGGAATTCACCCCTCCACTTT
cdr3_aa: CASSYSTNRGNSPLHF

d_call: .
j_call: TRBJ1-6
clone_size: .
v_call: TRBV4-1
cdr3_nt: TGCGCCAGCAGCCAAACGGACAGTGATTATTCACCCCTCCACTTT
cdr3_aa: CASSQTDSDYSPLHF

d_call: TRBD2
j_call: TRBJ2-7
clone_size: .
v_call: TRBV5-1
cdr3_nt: TGCGCCAGCACAGGACTAGCCCCGAGCGAGCAGTACTTC
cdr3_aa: CASTGLAPSEQYF

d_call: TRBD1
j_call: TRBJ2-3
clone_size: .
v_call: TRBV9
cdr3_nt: TGTGCCAGCAGCGTAGTGACAGGGGAACTCCAATTT
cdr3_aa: CASSVVTGELQF

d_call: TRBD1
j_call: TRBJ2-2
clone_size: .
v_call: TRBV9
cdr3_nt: TGTGCCAGCACGCCGAGACAAGACAGGGGGTGGGGCGGGGAGCTGTTTTTT
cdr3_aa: CASTPRQDRGWGGELFF

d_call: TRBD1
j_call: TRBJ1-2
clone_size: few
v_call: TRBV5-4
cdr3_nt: TGTGCCAGCAGCTTGGGGGTGTCAGGGGGAGGCTACACCTTC
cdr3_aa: CASSLGVSGGGYTF

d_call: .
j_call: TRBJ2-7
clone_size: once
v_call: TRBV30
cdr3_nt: TGTGCCTGGAGGCACGGGATTTACGAGCAGTACTTC
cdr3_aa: CAWRHGIYEQYF

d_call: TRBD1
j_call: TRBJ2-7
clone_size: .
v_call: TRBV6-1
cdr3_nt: TGTGCCAGCAGGGGGGGCGGGACAGGGACCTACGAGCAGTACTTC
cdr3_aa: CASRGGGTGTYEQYF

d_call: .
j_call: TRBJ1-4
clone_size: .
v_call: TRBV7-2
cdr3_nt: TGTGCCAGCCGCAATGTGGAGTTCTCTAATGAAAAACTGTTTTTT
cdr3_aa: CASRNVEFSNEKLFF

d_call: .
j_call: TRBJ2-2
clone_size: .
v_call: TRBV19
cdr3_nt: TGTGCCAGTATCCAGGGTTGGGGGAACACCGGGGAGCTGTTTTTT
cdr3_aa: CASIQGWGNTGELFF